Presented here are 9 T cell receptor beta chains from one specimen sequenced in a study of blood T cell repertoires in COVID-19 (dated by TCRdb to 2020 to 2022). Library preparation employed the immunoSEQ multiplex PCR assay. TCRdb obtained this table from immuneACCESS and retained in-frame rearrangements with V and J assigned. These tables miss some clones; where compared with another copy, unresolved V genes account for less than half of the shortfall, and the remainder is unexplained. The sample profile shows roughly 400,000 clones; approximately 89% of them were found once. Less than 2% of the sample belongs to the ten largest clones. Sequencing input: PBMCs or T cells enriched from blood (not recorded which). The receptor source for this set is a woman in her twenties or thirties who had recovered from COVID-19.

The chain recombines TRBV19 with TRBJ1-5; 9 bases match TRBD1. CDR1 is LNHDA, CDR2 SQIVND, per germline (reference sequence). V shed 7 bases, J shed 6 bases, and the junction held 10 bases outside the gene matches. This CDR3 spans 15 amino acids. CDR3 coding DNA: TGTGCCAGTAACGTCCGGGACAGGGTCCCTCAGCCCCAGCATTTT. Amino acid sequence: CASNVRDRVPQPQHF.

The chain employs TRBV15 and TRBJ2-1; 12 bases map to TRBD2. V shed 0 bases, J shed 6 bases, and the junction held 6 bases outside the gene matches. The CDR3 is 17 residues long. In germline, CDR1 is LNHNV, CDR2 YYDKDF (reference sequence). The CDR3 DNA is TGTGCCACCAGCAGAGATAACCTAGCGGGGGGGCCCAATGAGCAGTTCTTC. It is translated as CATSRDNLAGGPNEQFF.

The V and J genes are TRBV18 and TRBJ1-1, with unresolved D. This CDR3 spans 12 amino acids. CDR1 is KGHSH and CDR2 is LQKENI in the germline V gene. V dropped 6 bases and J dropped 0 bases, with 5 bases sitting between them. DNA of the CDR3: TGTGCCAGCTCCCAGATGAACACTGAAGCTTTCTTT. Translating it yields CASSQMNTEAFF.

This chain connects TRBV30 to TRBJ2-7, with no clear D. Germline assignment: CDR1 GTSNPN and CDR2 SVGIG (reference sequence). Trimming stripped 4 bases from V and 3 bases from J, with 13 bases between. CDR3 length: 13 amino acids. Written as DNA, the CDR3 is TGTGCCTGGACTACGACACCAAACTACGAGCAGTACTTC. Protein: CAWTTTPNYEQYF.

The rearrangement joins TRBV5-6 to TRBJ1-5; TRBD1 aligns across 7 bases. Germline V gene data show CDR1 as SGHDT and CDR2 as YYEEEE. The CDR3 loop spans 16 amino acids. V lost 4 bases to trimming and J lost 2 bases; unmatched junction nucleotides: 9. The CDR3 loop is CASSLTGIYGNQPQHF. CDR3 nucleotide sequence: TGTGCCAGCAGCCTGACAGGGATTTATGGCAATCAGCCCCAGCATTTT.

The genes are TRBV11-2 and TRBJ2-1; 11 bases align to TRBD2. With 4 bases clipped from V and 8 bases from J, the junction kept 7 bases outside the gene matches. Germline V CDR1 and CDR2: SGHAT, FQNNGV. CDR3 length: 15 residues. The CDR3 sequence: CASSSLAGGGYEQFF. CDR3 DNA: TGTGCCAGCAGCTCGCTAGCGGGAGGCGGGTATGAGCAGTTCTTC.

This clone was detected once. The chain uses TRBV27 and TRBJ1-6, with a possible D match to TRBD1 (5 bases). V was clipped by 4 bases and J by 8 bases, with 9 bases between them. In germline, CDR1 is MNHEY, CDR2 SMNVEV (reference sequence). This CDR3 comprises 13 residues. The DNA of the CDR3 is TGTGCCAGCAGTTACCGGGGGGATTCACCCCTCCACTTT. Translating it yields CASSYRGDSPLHF.

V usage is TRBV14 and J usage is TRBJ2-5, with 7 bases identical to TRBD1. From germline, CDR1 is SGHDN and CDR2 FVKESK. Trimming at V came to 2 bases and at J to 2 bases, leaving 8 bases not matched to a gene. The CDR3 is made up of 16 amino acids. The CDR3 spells CASSQHPGQNQETQYF. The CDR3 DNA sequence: TGTGCCAGCAGCCAACATCCGGGACAGAATCAAGAGACCCAGTACTTC.

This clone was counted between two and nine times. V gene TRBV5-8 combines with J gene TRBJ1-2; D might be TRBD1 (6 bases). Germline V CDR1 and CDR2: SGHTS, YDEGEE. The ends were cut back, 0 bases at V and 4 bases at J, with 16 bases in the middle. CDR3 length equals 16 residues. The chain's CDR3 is CASSLVGTREGYGYTF. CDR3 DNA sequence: TGTGCCAGCAGCTTGGTGGGGACAAGGGAAGGCTATGGCTACACCTTC.